The T cell receptor beta chain under discussion was sequenced for a study of T cell changes during pregnancy in multiple sclerosis. Some clones are missing from TCRdb's copy, which holds only in-frame ones; the method was immunoSEQ multiplex PCR. The data show fewer than 85,000 clones, around 92% seen once. Only a few counts were recorded for this clone. Germline CDR1 and CDR2: KGHSH and LQKENI. The germline V and J ends were trimmed by 5 bases and 3 bases, with 8 bases remaining between them. The CDR3 is 13 residues long. The genes are TRBV18 and TRBJ1-3, with D possibly matching TRBD1 (5 bases). Sequencing was performed on peripheral blood, taken in the third trimester of pregnancy. This clonotype originated in a female donor in good health, enrolled as a control in a pregnancy study. The CDR3 region is CASSRGDGNTIYF. The CDR3 DNA reads as TGTGCCAGCTCAAGGGGCGATGGAAACACCATATATTTT.